The clone carrying this T cell receptor (beta chain) was counted between two and nine times. Its antigen is not identified. Amplification yielded TCR beta CDR3 regions, with RNA transcripts as the source. The HTBI primer set drove a first-round RT-PCR of the TCR CDR3. TCRdb analysed the multiplex PCR reads with MiXCR anew, one entry per CDR3 protein. The sample shows over 700,000 distinct CDR3 sequences, roughly 32% of them seen only once. These data are taken from a study of T cells in Graves' hyperthyroidism and ophthalmopathy. Study-level results: Blood also carried most thyroid clonotypes expanded above 0.001.

Patients aged 18 to 65 with hyperthyroidism were newly diagnosed, with duration under 2 months. Germline V CDR1 and CDR2: SQVTM, ANQGSEA. This CDR3 comprises 13 residues. J lost 4 bases, V lost 6 bases, and 3 bases had no gene match. The rearrangement joins TRBV29-1 to TRBJ1-6; 7 bases fit TRBD1. The sequencing sample was made of blood. This receptor was identified in a woman in her forties with Graves' hyperthyroidism. The CDR3 bases are TGCAGCGTCATGACAGGGTATAATTCACCCCTCCACTTT. This gives the protein CSVMTGYNSPLHF.